This T cell receptor (beta chain) was identified in a study of regulatory T cells in long-lasting Graves disease. For the study at large: A definition of persistent Graves' disease required over 5 years of antithyroid drugs plus positive TSH receptor antibodies.

This clonotype was picked up a small number of times. Its antigen remains unknown. Arm-PCR with iRepertoire HTBI primers amplified the CDR3 regions for these TCR beta libraries. MiXCR, applied by TCRdb to the multiplex PCR reads, yields one record per CDR3 protein. Of about 460,000 distinct CDR3 sequences listed, 22% are singletons. Trimming pared 4 bases from V and 0 bases from J, leaving 12 bases between. The CDR3 loop spans 14 amino acids. Germline assignment: CDR1 SQVTM and CDR2 ANQGSEA. Described time point: persistent/refractory GD, antithyroid drugs over 5 years with positive TRAb. The authors made the TCR library using RNA they extracted from PBMCs. Regarding the study as a whole: Accuracy could have been hurt by small sample size. Among the persistent patients, 2,500 to 3,000 public clonotypes were shared, more than the approximately 1,000 shared among new patients.

The rearrangement links TRBV29-1 to TRBJ1-2; possible D gene TRBD1, 6 bases. The material was peripheral blood mononuclear cells (PBMCs), obtained when the disease was refractory, from a patient treated with antithyroid drugs. The source is a female donor with Graves disease. Here the CDR3 reads CSVGAGASNYGYTF. CDR3 bases: TGCAGCGTTGGGGCAGGGGCCTCTAACTATGGCTACACCTTC.